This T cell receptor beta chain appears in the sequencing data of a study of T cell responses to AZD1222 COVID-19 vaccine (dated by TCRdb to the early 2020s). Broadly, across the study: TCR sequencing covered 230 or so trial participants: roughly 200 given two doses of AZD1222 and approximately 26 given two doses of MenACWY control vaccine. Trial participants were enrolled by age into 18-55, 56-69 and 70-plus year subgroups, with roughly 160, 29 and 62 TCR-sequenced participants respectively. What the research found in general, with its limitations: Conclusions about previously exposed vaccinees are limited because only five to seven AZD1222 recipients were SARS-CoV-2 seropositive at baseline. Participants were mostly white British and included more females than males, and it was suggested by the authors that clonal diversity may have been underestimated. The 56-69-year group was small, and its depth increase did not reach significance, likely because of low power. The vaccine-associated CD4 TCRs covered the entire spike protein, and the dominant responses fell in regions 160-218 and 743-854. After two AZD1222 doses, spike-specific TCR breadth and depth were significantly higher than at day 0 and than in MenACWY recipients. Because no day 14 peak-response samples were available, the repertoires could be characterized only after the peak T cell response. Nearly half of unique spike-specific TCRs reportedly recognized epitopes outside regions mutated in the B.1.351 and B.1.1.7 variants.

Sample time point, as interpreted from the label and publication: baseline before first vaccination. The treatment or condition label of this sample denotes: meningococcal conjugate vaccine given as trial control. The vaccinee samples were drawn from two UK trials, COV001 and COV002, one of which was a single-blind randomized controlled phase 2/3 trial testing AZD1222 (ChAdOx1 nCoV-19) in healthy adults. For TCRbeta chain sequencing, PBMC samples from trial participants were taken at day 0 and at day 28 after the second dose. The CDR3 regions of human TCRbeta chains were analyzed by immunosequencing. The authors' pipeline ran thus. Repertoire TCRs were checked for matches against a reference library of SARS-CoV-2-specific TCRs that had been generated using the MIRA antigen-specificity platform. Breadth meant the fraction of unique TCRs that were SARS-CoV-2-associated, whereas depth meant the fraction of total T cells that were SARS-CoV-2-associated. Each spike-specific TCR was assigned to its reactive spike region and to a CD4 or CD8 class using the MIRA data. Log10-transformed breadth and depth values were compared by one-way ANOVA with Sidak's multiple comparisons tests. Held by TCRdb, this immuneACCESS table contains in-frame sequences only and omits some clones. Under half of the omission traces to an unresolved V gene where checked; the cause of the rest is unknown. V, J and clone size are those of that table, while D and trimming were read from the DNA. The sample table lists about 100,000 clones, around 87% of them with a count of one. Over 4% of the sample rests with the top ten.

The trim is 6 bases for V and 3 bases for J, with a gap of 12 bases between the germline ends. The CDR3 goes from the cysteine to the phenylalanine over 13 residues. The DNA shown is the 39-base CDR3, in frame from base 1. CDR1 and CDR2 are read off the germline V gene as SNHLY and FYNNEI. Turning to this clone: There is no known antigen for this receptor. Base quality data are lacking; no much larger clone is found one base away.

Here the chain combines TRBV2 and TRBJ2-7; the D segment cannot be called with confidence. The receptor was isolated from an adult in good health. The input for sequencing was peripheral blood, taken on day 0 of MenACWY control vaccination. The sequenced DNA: TGTGCCAGCAGGAGAAGAGAAGGCTACGAGCAGTACTTC. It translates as CASRRREGYEQYF.